The clone carrying this TCR beta chain occurred many times. Its antigen is currently unknown. The germline CDR1 and CDR2 sequences are MDHEN and SYDVKM. Trimming cost V 3 bases and J 4 bases, with 6 bases left between them. CDR3 length: 13 residues. The time point is: newly diagnosed GD, antithyroid drugs for less than 3 months. The TCR library used RNA extracted from PBMCs. The sample originates from a study of regulatory T cells in long-lasting Graves disease. Arm-PCR of CDR3 regions and iRepertoire HTBI primers were used to build TCR beta libraries. TCRdb called the multiplex PCR reads again in MiXCR, with one record for every CDR3 protein. Here the sample spans about 470,000 distinct CDR3 sequences, more than 13% being singletons. Study results and caveats: Examination was confined to peripheral blood, excluding thyroid tissue. Fewer public clonotypes were shared by new patients (around 970) than by persistent patients (around 2,900).

These data were also reused for a study on T cells in Graves' hyperthyroidism and ophthalmopathy. This second study says: Those patients with uncontrolled infection, other autoimmune disease, pregnancy or lactation were excluded. Blood also showed most of the thyroid clonotypes that were expanded above 0.001.

V is TRBV28 and J is TRBJ2-2; D remains unclear. This sample comprised peripheral blood mononuclear cells (PBMCs), obtained at new diagnosis, from a patient treated with antithyroid drugs. This TCR was sampled from a woman between 25 and 40 years old with Graves disease. CDR3 in amino acids: CASSLSVTGELFF. DNA for the CDR3: TGTGCCAGCAGTTTGTCAGTCACCGGGGAGCTGTTTTTT.